Below, one T cell receptor (beta chain) is given with its context. The CDR3 is 15 residues long. The data were taken from a study of T cells expressing NK-cell markers. TCRdb reworked the 5' RACE reads into one entry per CDR3 protein, no DNA. In total, the table holds 350,000 to 450,000 distinct CDR3 sequences. The sequenced material came from blood T cells: a sorted CD56 or NKG2C T cell subset, CD4+ or CD8+ T cells, or bulk PBMC T cells (not recorded which). The receptor comes from a man between 18 and 69 years old in good health. The gene calls are TRBV12-3 or TRBV12-4 and TRBJ1-5. CDR3 protein: CASGPSIRRNQPQHF.